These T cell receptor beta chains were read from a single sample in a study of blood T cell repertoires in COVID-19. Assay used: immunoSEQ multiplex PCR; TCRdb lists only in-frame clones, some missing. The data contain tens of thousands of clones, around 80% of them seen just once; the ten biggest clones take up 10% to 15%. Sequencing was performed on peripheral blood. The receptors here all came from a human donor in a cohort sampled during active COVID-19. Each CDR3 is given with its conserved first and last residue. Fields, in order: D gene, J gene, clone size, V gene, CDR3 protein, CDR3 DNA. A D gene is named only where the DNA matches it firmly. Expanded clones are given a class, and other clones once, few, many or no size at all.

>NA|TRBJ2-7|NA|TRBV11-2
CASSHPTAGRYEQYF
TGTGCCAGCAGCCACCCTACTGCGGGTAGATACGAGCAGTACTTC
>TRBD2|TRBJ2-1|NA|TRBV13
CASSILSGTSDYNEQFF
TGTGCCAGCAGCATCCTATCCGGAACTAGCGACTACAATGAGCAGTTCTTC
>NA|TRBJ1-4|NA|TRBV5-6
CASSLGDSNEKLFF
TGTGCCAGCAGCTTAGGAGACTCAAATGAAAAACTGTTTTTT
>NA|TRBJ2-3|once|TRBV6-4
CASSASLEGEDTQYF
TGTGCCAGCTCAGCGAGCCTAGAGGGGGAAGATACGCAGTATTTT
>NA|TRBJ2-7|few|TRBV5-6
CASRSLTGSAEQYF
TGTGCCAGCAGATCTTTAACAGGGTCGGCCGAGCAGTACTTC
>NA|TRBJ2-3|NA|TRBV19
CATGYEGRRPYTDTQYF
TGTGCCACCGGGTATGAGGGGAGGCGCCCCTACACAGATACGCAGTATTTT
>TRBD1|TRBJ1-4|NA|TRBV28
CASSPQGFNEKLFF
TGTGCCAGCAGCCCACAGGGGTTCAATGAAAAACTGTTTTTT
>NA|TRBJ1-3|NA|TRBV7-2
CASSKEIASGNTIYF
TGTGCCAGCAGTAAAGAGATAGCCTCTGGAAACACCATATATTTT
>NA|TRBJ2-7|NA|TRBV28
CASSLGGTISYEQYF
TGTGCCAGCAGTTTGGGCGGGACCATCTCCTACGAGCAGTACTTC
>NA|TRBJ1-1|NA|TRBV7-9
CASSSGRINTEAFF
TGTGCCAGCAGCTCAGGCAGAATCAACACTGAAGCTTTCTTT
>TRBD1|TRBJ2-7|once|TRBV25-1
CASSESRTGSYEQYF
TGTGCCAGCAGTGAATCCAGGACAGGGTCTTACGAGCAGTACTTC
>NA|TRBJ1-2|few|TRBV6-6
CASSYSGANYGYTF
TGTGCCAGCAGTTACTCTGGAGCTAACTATGGCTACACCTTC
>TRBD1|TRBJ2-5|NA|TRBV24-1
CATSDRGQVGETQYF
TGTGCCACCAGTGACCGGGGACAGGTCGGTGAGACCCAGTACTTC
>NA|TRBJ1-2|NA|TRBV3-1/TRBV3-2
CASSHNLYYGYTF
TGTGCCAGCAGCCATAATCTTTACTATGGCTACACCTTC
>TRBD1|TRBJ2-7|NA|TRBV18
CASSHPGQDYEQYF
TGTGCCAGCTCGCACCCTGGACAGGACTACGAGCAGTACTTC
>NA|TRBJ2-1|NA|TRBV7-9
CASSLGTDEQFF
TGTGCCAGCAGCCTGGGGACTGATGAGCAGTTCTTC
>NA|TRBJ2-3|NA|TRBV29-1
CSVRGGSTDTQYF
TGCAGCGTTCGAGGCGGGTCCACAGATACGCAGTATTTT
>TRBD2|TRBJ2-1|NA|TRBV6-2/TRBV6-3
CASSSWLAGGSSYNEQFF
TGTGCCAGCAGTTCATGGCTAGCGGGGGGGTCGAGCTACAATGAGCAGTTCTTC
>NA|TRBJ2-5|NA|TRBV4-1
CASSQGSISGLQSGGTQYF
TGCGCCAGCAGCCAAGGCTCCATCTCAGGGCTACAGTCCGGGGGGACCCAGTACTTC
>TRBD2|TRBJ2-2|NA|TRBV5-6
CASSQLAGVPGELFF
TGTGCCAGCAGCCAGCTAGCGGGAGTACCCGGGGAGCTGTTTTTT
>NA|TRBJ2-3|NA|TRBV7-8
CASSSISTDTQYF
TGTGCCAGCAGCTCAATTAGCACAGATACGCAGTATTTT
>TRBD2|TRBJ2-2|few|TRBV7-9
CASGLAGRTGELFF
TGTGCCAGCGGGCTAGCGGGGCGCACCGGGGAGCTGTTTTTT
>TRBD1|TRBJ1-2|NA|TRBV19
CASSTSFDRGHGYTF
TGTGCCAGTAGTACCTCTTTCGACAGGGGTCATGGCTACACCTTC
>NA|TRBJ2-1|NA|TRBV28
CASSFGSSEYNEQFF
TGTGCCAGCAGTTTCGGGTCTAGCGAGTACAATGAGCAGTTCTTC
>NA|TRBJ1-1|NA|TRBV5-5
CASSPNGVRGAFF
TGTGCCAGCAGCCCGAACGGGGTCCGAGGAGCTTTCTTT
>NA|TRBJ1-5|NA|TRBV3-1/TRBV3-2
CASNGPKAPENQPQHF
TGTGCCAGCAACGGTCCTAAGGCCCCGGAGAATCAGCCCCAGCATTTT
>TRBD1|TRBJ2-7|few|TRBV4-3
CASSQTMTGRGYEQYF
TGCGCCAGCAGCCAGACTATGACAGGGAGAGGATACGAGCAGTACTTC
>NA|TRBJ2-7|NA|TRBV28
CATREFTGENEQYF
TGTGCCACCAGGGAGTTTACAGGCGAGAACGAGCAGTACTTC
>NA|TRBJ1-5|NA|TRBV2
CASSQGLGNQPQHF
TGTGCCAGCAGTCAGGGTCTAGGCAATCAGCCCCAGCATTTT
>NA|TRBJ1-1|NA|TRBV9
CASSEGRGPEAFF
TGTGCCAGCAGCGAAGGGAGGGGTCCTGAAGCTTTCTTT
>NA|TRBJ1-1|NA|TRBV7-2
CASSLGAQAYTEAFF
TGTGCCAGCAGTTTAGGGGCCCAGGCCTACACTGAAGCTTTCTTT